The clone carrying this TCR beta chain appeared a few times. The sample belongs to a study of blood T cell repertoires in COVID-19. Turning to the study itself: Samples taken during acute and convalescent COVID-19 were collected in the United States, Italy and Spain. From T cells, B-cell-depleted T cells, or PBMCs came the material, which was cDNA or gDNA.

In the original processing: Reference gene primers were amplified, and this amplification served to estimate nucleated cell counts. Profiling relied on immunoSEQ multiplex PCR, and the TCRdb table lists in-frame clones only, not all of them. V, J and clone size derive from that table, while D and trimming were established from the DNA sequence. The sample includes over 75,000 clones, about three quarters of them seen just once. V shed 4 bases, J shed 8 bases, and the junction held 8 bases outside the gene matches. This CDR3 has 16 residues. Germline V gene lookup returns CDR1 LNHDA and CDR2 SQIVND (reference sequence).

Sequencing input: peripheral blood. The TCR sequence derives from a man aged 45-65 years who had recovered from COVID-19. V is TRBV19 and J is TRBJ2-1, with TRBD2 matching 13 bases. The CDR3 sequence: CASSTLTSGRWYEQFF. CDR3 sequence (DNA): TGTGCCAGTAGTACCCTGACTAGCGGGAGGTGGTATGAGCAGTTCTTC.